The 26 T cell receptor beta chains listed next were all sequenced from one sample in a study of PD-L1 blockade in urothelial cancer. Clones were read by immunoSEQ multiplex PCR, and TCRdb kept only the in-frame ones, dropping some. The table lists roughly 43,000 clones, approximately 80% of them singletons. Time point indicated: pretreatment peripheral blood. This specimen was PBMCs, taken around atezolizumab (anti-PD-L1) treatment. All receptors come from a man between 60 and 70 years old with urothelial cancer.

The rearrangement joins TRBV25-1 to TRBJ1-4; D is undetermined. Trimming removed 1 base from V and 5 bases from J, with 8 bases in between. This CDR3 region has 14 residues. Germline CDR1 and CDR2: MGHDK and SYGVNS. In DNA, the CDR3 is TGTGCCAGCAGTGAATGGTCGGGGAATGAAAAACTGTTTTTT. Translating it yields CASSEWSGNEKLFF.

V and J are TRBV28 and TRBJ2-1; TRBD2 matches at 10 bases. V lost 6 bases, J lost 6 bases, and 5 bases stayed unmatched. CDR1 and CDR2 (germline): MDHEN, SYDVKM. This CDR3 has 14 amino acids. The CDR3 is CASSPAGGFNEQFF. The CDR3 coding sequence is TGTGCCAGCAGCCCAGCGGGAGGGTTCAATGAGCAGTTCTTC. Based on the CDR3 plus reference TRBV28 and TRBJ2-1, the full variable domain is DVKVTQSSRYLVKRTGEKVFLECVQDMDHENMFWYRQDPGLGLRLIYFSYDVKMKEKGDIPEGYSVSREKKERFSLILESASTNQTSMYLCASSPAGGFNEQFFGPGTRLTVL.

The genes are TRBV28 and TRBJ2-2, with 7 bases fitting TRBD1. The CDR3 is 13 residues long. CDR1 is MDHEN, CDR2 SYDVKM, per germline. V trimming: 7 bases; J trimming: 6 bases; junction bases outside the gene matches: 5. CDR3 region: CASTGQVAGELFF. In DNA, the CDR3 is TGTGCCAGCACCGGACAGGTTGCCGGGGAGCTGTTTTTT.

The chain combines TRBV5-1 with TRBJ2-2; weak D call: TRBD2 (7 bases). CDR1 is SGHRS and CDR2 is YFSETQ in the germline V gene. The CDR3 is 14 amino acids. V was pared by 7 bases and J by 5 bases, with 15 bases between. CDR3 DNA sequence: TGCGCCAGCGCCCCAGGGGAGGGGACCGGGGAGCTGTTTTTT. It translates to CASAPGEGTGELFF.

The V call is TRBV4-2, the J call TRBJ2-3, with 7 bases that match TRBD2. Trimming cost V 1 base and J 1 base; bases outside gene matches: 14. The CDR3 covers 19 residues. In germline, CDR1 is LGHNA, CDR2 YNFKEQ. The DNA of the CDR3 is TGTGCCAGCAGCCAAGGGGGAGGGCGGGGGACCCTCGGCACAGATACGCAGTATTTT. This translates into CASSQGGGRGTLGTDTQYF.

The chain links TRBV2 to TRBJ1-5, with D tentatively TRBD1 (6 bases). V lost 5 bases, J lost 4 bases, and 12 bases lay in between. CDR3 length: 14 residues. Germline assignment: CDR1 SNHLY and CDR2 FYNNEI. The CDR3 here is CASSPFDRNQPQHF. The CDR3 nucleotides are TGTGCCAGCAGTCCCTTCGACAGGAATCAGCCCCAGCATTTT.

There are a few counts of this clone. This rearrangement joins TRBV7-9 to TRBJ1-1, with 10 bases aligning to TRBD1. J gave up 5 bases and V 7 bases, and 19 bases lay outside the gene matches. Looked up from germline, CDR1 is SEHNR and CDR2 is FQNEAQ (reference sequence). This CDR3 is 18 amino acids long. CDR3 in DNA: TGTGCCAGCAACAAGGACTGGACAGGGGGGTCCGCCGGGACTGAAGCTTTCTTT. Its protein is CASNKDWTGGSAGTEAFF.

The chain recombines TRBV6-5 with TRBJ2-2, with 8 bases aligning to TRBD1. After removal of 4 bases from V and 4 bases from J, the junction contained 2 bases not matched to a gene. CDR3 size: 14 residues. The germline V gene encodes CDR1 MNHEY and CDR2 SVGAGI. The CDR3 DNA reads as TGTGCCAGCAGTTGGGACAGGCTCACCGGGGAGCTGTTTTTT. Translating it yields CASSWDRLTGELFF.

V gene TRBV5-4 combines with J gene TRBJ2-2; 11 bases map to TRBD2. The CDR3 covers 16 residues. The J segment lost 4 bases and the V segment lost 2 bases, leaving 4 bases of the junction unmatched. CDR1 and CDR2 (germline): SGHNT, YYREEE (reference sequence). CDR3 loop: CASSLVTSGATGELFF. As DNA, the CDR3 is TGTGCCAGCAGCTTAGTGACTAGCGGGGCCACCGGGGAGCTGTTTTTT.

This chain connects TRBV6-5 to TRBJ2-3; D possibly corresponds to TRBD2 (6 bases). CDR1 and CDR2 (germline): MNHEY, SVGAGI. The CDR3 is 13 amino acids. V lost 10 bases and J lost 2, with 13 bases in between. CDR3 sequence (DNA): TGTGCCACCGCGGGACTTTACACAGATACGCAGTATTTT. This encodes CATAGLYTDTQYF.

The chain links TRBV27 to TRBJ2-1; 10 bases line up with TRBD2. The length of the CDR3 is 17 residues. Germline V gene lookup returns CDR1 MNHEY and CDR2 SMNVEV (reference sequence). Germline trimming cut 6 bases from V and 0 bases from J; bases unmatched to any gene: 8. The CDR3 DNA follows: TGTGCCAGCAGAAACTGGACTAGCGGTAGCTCCTACAATGAGCAGTTCTTC. This gives the protein CASRNWTSGSSYNEQFF.

The CDR3 DNA follows: TGTGCCAGCGATACCAGGGGGCAGCATGAAGCTTTCTTT. The encoded protein is CASDTRGQHEAFF. V is TRBV28 and J is TRBJ1-1, with TRBD1 matching 8 bases. Trimming cost V 8 bases and J 7 bases; bases outside gene matches: 9. Germline CDR1 is MDHEN and CDR2 is SYDVKM. CDR3 size: 13 residues.

The chain carries TRBV19 and TRBJ2-1, with a possible D match to TRBD1 (6 bases). This CDR3 is 18 amino acids long. The V gene lost 3 bases and the J gene lost 3 bases, with 21 bases spanning the gap. Germline assignment: CDR1 LNHDA and CDR2 SQIVND (reference sequence). The CDR3 DNA reads as TGTGCCAGTAGTATGGGGGTTTTCGGGACACCTATCTACAATGAGCAGTTCTTC. This codes for CASSMGVFGTPIYNEQFF.

The chain is built from TRBV12-5 and TRBJ2-1, with a weak D call TRBD1 (5 bases). Germline V gene lookup returns CDR1 LGHNT and CDR2 FRNRAP. V was cut by 2 bases and J by 13 bases, with 18 bases left in between. This CDR3 has 14 amino acids. CDR3 in amino acids: CASGLSPDNRLQFF. CDR3 sequence (DNA): TGTGCTAGTGGTTTGAGTCCGGACAATCGGCTCCAGTTCTTC.

This clone was seen only a few times. The genes are TRBV7-2 and TRBJ1-2, with 7 bases that match TRBD1. CDR1 is SGHTA, CDR2 FQGNSA, per germline. This CDR3 has 15 residues. J gave up 1 base and V 4 bases, and 6 bases lay outside the gene matches. CDR3 residues: CASSSGGQINYGYTF. Written as DNA, the CDR3 is TGTGCCAGCAGCTCAGGGGGACAGATTAACTATGGCTACACCTTC.

The V call is TRBV5-1, the J call TRBJ2-5; TRBD2 matches at 8 bases. After removal of 0 bases from V and 4 bases from J, the junction contained 11 bases not matched to a gene. Looked up from germline, CDR1 is SGHRS and CDR2 is YFSETQ. This CDR3 is built from 17 residues. The CDR3 protein is CASSLEVREGIGETQYF. In nucleotides, the CDR3 is TGCGCCAGCAGCTTGGAAGTTCGGGAGGGGATCGGAGAGACCCAGTACTTC.

The chain combines TRBV14 with TRBJ2-5, with 11 positions matching TRBD2. The V gene's germline CDR1 is SGHDN and CDR2 FVKESK. Trimming at V came to 1 base and at J to 4 bases, leaving 5 bases not matched to a gene. This CDR3 comprises 16 residues. The CDR3 sequence is CASSQGRLAGPETQYF. Here the CDR3 DNA reads TGTGCCAGCAGCCAAGGCCGACTAGCGGGGCCAGAGACCCAGTACTTC.

The chain joins TRBV2 to TRBJ2-1; TRBD2 might be the D (5 bases). V was trimmed by 4 bases and J by 3 bases, leaving 7 bases between them. Germline assignment: CDR1 SNHLY and CDR2 FYNNEI. The CDR3 consists of 13 residues. The CDR3 bases are TGTGCCAGCAGTGGGGAGCTCTACAATGAGCAGTTCTTC. This sequence encodes CASSGELYNEQFF.

The gene calls are TRBV5-4 and TRBJ2-7; 8 bases match TRBD1. CDR3 length: 14 amino acids. V was clipped by 4 bases and J by 5 bases; unmatched bases: 8. Germline CDR1 SGHNT, CDR2 YYREEE (reference sequence). The CDR3 loop reads CASSVDRGPNEQYF. CDR3 DNA sequence: TGTGCCAGCAGCGTAGACAGGGGTCCGAACGAGCAGTACTTC.

This chain links TRBV7-2 with TRBJ2-1, with D uncertain. The V gene lost 5 bases and the J gene lost 9 bases, with 17 bases spanning the gap. The CDR3 extends over 14 amino acids. CDR1 is SGHTA, CDR2 FQGNSA, per germline. The CDR3 region has the DNA TGTGCCAGCAGCCCCCTCGCCGTCGTAGTTGAGCAGTTCTTC. This codes for CASSPLAVVVEQFF.

The J gene is TRBJ1-3, the V gene TRBV4-3; 8 bases are shared with TRBD1. The CDR3 extends over 16 amino acids. V dropped 3 bases and J dropped 5; count of bases not matched to a gene: 9. From germline, CDR1 is LGHNA and CDR2 YSLEER. For the CDR3, the DNA is TGCGCCAGCAGCCAGGCAGAACAGGGGGGTAGAAACACCATATATTTT. Its protein is CASSQAEQGGRNTIYF.

The rearrangement joins TRBV27 to TRBJ2-3, with TRBD2 matching over 7 bases. The CDR3 runs 18 residues. Losses at the gene ends were 2 bases for V and 0 bases for J; bases not matched to a gene: 11. Germline CDR1 and CDR2: MNHEY and SMNVEV (reference sequence). DNA for the CDR3: TGTGCCAGCAGTTTAGTTCTAGCGGAGGGCACTAGCACAGATACGCAGTATTTT. This gives the protein CASSLVLAEGTSTDTQYF.

The V and J genes are TRBV19 and TRBJ2-7; perhaps TRBD2 as D (7 bases). V dropped 3 bases and J dropped 4 bases, with 13 bases sitting between them. This CDR3 is 14 amino acids long. CDR1 LNHDA and CDR2 SQIVND come from the germline V gene (reference sequence). CDR3 sequence reads: CASSMGASGYEQYF. CDR3 nucleotides: TGTGCCAGTAGTATGGGGGCTAGCGGTTACGAGCAGTACTTC.

This chain connects TRBV18 to TRBJ2-7; 12 bases map to TRBD1. CDR3 length: 16 amino acids. The V segment lost 0 bases and the J segment 7 bases; nucleotides outside the gene matches: 7. The germline V gene encodes CDR1 KGHSH and CDR2 LQKENI. CDR3 residues: CASSPPQGQGAVEQYF. The DNA for the CDR3 is TGTGCCAGCTCACCACCCCAGGGACAGGGGGCAGTTGAGCAGTACTTC.

The genes are TRBV19 and TRBJ2-6; TRBD2 is a possible D gene (6 bases). This CDR3 contains 16 residues. Germline V gene sequence: CDR1 LNHDA, CDR2 SQIVND (reference sequence). The V end was cut by 4 bases, the J end by 0 bases, with 10 bases between. As DNA, the CDR3 is TGTGCCAGTAGTACGGGGGTGAACTCTGGGGCCAACGTCCTGACTTTC. It translates to CASSTGVNSGANVLTF.

The chain combines TRBV28 with TRBJ1-2; no reliable D call. This CDR3 comprises 16 residues. From germline, CDR1 is MDHEN and CDR2 SYDVKM. V lost 7 bases to trimming and J lost 3 bases, with 21 bases between them. CDR3 DNA sequence: TGTGCCAGCACCCAGCGCGAGACTCCGCCGTACTATGGCTACACCTTC. This gives the protein CASTQRETPPYYGYTF.